This is a list of T cell receptor beta chains from one sample in a study of T cells in Graves' hyperthyroidism and ophthalmopathy. From the multiplex PCR reads, TCRdb called clonotypes with MiXCR, one entry per CDR3 protein. The data show around 350,000 distinct CDR3 sequences, about 16% seen once. The sample comprised blood. The receptor set was obtained from a woman aged 55-69 years with Graves' ophthalmopathy. The CDR3 runs from the conserved cysteine through the conserved F or W.

V	CDR3
TRBV12-3/TRBV12-4	CASSSKGTGSSYNEQFF
TRBV7-9	CASSLGGGGNEQFF
TRBV24-1	CATSDWTSGRSGELFF
TRBV28	CASSQGGAGANVLTF
TRBV20-1	CSARDEGGRTEAFF
TRBV2	CASSELVTDFGYTF
TRBV13	CASSIYGGVDTEAFF
TRBV20-1	CSAADSMNTEAFF
TRBV20-1	CSAKLGNQPQHF
TRBV7-8	CASSMSGSGETQYF
TRBV28	CASSFAPGQNTEAFF
TRBV18	CASSGRNTEAFF
TRBV18	CASSPRLTGGMNTEAFF
TRBV30	CACGGQDWNEQFF
TRBV30	CAWSKQSTNTEAFF
TRBV9	CASSATGTGAETQYF
TRBV5-8	CASSWATGGSEKLFF
TRBV6-5	CASSYRGSRTDTQYF
TRBV5-1	CASSPAVGYAYEQFF
TRBV30	CAWSPGQRSLYSNQPQHF
TRBV3-1	CASSRGTSGSYEQFF
TRBV6-1	CASSSGGYLTSGRGRGELFF
TRBV20-1	CSARPARDLSYNEQFF
TRBV19	CASSSLPGDGNTIYF
TRBV9	CASSVGGSGRSTELFF
TRBV18	CASSPPSGDTQYF
TRBV7-3	CASSSSGRAGETQYF
TRBV4-1	CASSEGSRAGELFF
TRBV10-3	CAISEPEETQYF
TRBV27	CASSSRVDLNQPQHF
TRBV2	CASSDSRGGGTDTQYF
TRBV20-1	CSAITDGTRGGGELFF
TRBV4-2	CASSQVTGLRAFF
TRBV11-2	CASSLALQGKFEAFF
TRBV3-1	CASSPGTSGRHFSQFF
TRBV7-2	CASSVTDSEAFF
TRBV7-9	CASSNRPGEQFF
TRBV7-9	CASSTGATRYEQYF
TRBV28	CASSLPLGGTDTQYF
TRBV20-1	CSANTRAGAGDTEAFF